The source of this T cell receptor (beta chain) is a study of radiation and T cells in renal cell carcinoma. Time point reported: baseline pretreatment blood. Treatment denoted: 15 Gy SBRT to primary tumor, nephrectomy 4 weeks later. V lost 0 bases and J lost 7, with 10 bases in between. Germline CDR1 GTSNPN, CDR2 SVGIG (reference sequence). The CDR3 is 14 residues long. Profiling relied on immunoSEQ multiplex PCR, and the TCRdb table lists in-frame clones only, not all of them. Counted here are tens of thousands of clones, over 70% occurring once; the ten biggest clones make up about 7.1%. This specimen consisted of blood, obtained from a patient whose treatment included radiotherapy and nephrectomy. This clonotype was sampled from a man in his 60s with renal cell carcinoma. J is TRBJ1-6 and V is TRBV30; a weak D match, TRBD1 (5 bases). The DNA for the CDR3 is TGTGCCTGGAGTGTACGACAGAACAATTCACCCCTCCACTTT. Residues: CAWSVRQNNSPLHF.